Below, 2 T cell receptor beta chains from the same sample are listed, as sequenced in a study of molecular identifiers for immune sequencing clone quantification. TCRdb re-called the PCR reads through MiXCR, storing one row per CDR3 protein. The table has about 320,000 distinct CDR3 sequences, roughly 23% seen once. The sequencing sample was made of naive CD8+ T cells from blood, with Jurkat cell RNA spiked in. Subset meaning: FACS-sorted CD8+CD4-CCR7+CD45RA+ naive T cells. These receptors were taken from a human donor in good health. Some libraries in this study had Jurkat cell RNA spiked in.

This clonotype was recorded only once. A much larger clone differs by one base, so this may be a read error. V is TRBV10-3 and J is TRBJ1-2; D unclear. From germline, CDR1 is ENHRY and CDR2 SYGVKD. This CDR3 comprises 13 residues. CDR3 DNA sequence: TGTGCCATCAAAGCCGACAACAACTATGGCTACGCCTTC. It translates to CAIKADNNYGYAF.

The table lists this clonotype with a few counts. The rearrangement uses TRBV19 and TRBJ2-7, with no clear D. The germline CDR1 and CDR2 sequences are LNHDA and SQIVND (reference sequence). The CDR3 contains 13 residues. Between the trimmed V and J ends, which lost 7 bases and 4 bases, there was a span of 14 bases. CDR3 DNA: TGTGCCAGTACCCCGGGCCCCACGTACGAGCAGTACTTC. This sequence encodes CASTPGPTYEQYF.